These 9 T cell receptor beta chains were sequenced from one sample in a study of vaccination effects on CD4 cells after COVID-19. Clones were read by immunoSEQ multiplex PCR, and TCRdb kept only the in-frame ones, dropping some. The sample yields 45,000 or so clones, around 70% seen once. Researchers isolated CD4+ T cells once less than 13 days of culture had elapsed. All study participants received two doses of BNT162b2 or mRNA-1273 vaccine. Antigen specificity for these receptors is unknown. The sample in question was CD4+ T cells from PBMCs cultured without peptide, obtained after COVID-19 vaccination. These receptors were collected from a human donor who received a COVID-19 vaccine.

The chain has TRBV14 and TRBJ2-2; D remains unclear. V was cut by 2 bases and J by 0 bases, with 1 base left in between. Germline V gene lookup returns CDR1 SGHDN and CDR2 FVKESK. The CDR3 extends over 13 amino acids. The CDR3 sequence: CASSQTNTGELFF. The DNA for the CDR3 is TGTGCCAGCAGCCAAACGAACACCGGGGAGCTGTTTTTT. Full variable domain (remainder filled in from reference TRBV14 and TRBJ2-2): EAGVTQFPSHSVIEKGQTVTLRCDPISGHDNLYWYRRVMGKEIKFLLHFVKESKQDESGMPNNRFLAERTGGTYSTLKVQPAELEDSGVYFCASSQTNTGELFFGEGSRLTVL.

The chain combines TRBV7-2 with TRBJ2-5, with D possibly being TRBD2 (6 bases). Trimming cost V 4 bases and J 4 bases, with 10 bases left between them. The germline V gene encodes CDR1 SGHTA and CDR2 FQGNSA. CDR3 length: 13 residues. The CDR3 DNA follows: TGTGCCAGCAGCTCAACTAGCTTAGAGACCCAGTACTTC. It translates to CASSSTSLETQYF.

This clone showed up just a few times. The chain is built from TRBV30 and TRBJ2-2, with no clear D. V shed 0 bases and J shed 6 bases, with 5 bases lying between them. Germline V CDR1 and CDR2: GTSNPN, SVGIG (reference sequence). The CDR3 has 12 residues. The CDR3 bases are TGTGCCTGGAGTGTGCCCCCCGGGGAGCTGTTTTTT. Protein sequence: CAWSVPPGELFF.

The chain combines TRBV4-1 with TRBJ2-7; D is uncertain. Germline V CDR1 and CDR2: MGHRA, YSYEKL. V shed 5 bases and J shed 3 bases, with 2 bases lying between them. The CDR3 is 10 residues long. CDR3 region: CASSYYEQYF. In nucleotides, the CDR3 is TGCGCCAGCAGCTACTACGAGCAGTACTTC.

The chain uses TRBV7-2 and TRBJ1-2, with TRBD1 identical over 8 bases. The CDR3 sequence is 14 residues long. V trimming: 5 bases; J trimming: 1 base; junction bases outside the gene matches: 3. Germline V gene lookup returns CDR1 SGHTA and CDR2 FQGNSA. The CDR3 protein is CASSIGQGNYGYTF. For the CDR3, the DNA is TGTGCCAGCAGCATAGGACAGGGTAACTATGGCTACACCTTC.

The rearrangement joins TRBV20-1 to TRBJ1-2; D remains unclear. The V end was cut by 3 bases, the J end by 2 bases, with 10 bases between. Germline V gene lookup returns CDR1 DFQATT and CDR2 SNEGSKA (reference sequence). The CDR3 loop spans 13 amino acids. The CDR3 sequence: CSASLPGNYGYTF. CDR3 coding DNA: TGCAGTGCTAGTTTACCCGGAAACTATGGCTACACCTTC.

The rearrangement links TRBV6-5 to TRBJ2-7; D not resolved. The CDR3 runs to 12 residues. V shed 8 bases and J shed 1 base, with 9 bases lying between them. In germline, CDR1 is MNHEY, CDR2 SVGAGI. CDR3 residues: CASSIGSYEQYF. In nucleotides, the CDR3 is TGTGCCAGCTCGATTGGTTCCTACGAGCAGTACTTC.

V is TRBV4-1 and J is TRBJ2-1, with 10 bases matching TRBD2. The germline V gene has CDR1 MGHRA and CDR2 YSYEKL. The length of the CDR3 is 19 residues. J was trimmed by 5 bases and V by 5 bases; bases with no gene match: 18. The CDR3 sequence: CASSSPGLARGGGNNEQFF. CDR3 nucleotide sequence: TGCGCCAGCAGCTCTCCGGGACTAGCGCGAGGGGGAGGAAACAATGAGCAGTTCTTC.

The chain recombines TRBV5-1 with TRBJ2-3; D gene unclear. Trimming took 4 bases from V and 0 from J, leaving 9 bases between them. Germline V CDR1 and CDR2: SGHRS, YFSETQ. This CDR3 has 14 amino acids. In nucleotides, the CDR3 is TGCGCCAGCAGCCCAGACGGGAGCACAGATACGCAGTATTTT. It translates to CASSPDGSTDTQYF.